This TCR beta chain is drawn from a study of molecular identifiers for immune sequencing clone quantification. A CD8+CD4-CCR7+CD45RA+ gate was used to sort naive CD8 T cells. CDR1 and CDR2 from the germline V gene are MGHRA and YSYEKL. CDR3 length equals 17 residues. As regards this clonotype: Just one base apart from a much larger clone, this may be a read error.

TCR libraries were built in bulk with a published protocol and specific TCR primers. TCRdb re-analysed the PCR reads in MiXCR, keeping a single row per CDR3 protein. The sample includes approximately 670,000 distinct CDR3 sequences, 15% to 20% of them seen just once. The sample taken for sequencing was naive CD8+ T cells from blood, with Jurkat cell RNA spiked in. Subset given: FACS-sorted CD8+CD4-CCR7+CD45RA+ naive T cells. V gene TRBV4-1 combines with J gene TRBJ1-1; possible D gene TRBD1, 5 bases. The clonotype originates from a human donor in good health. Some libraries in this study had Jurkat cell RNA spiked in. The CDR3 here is CASSRDTWEGPNTEALF. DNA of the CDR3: TGCGCCAGCAGCCGAGACACCTGGGAGGGACCGAACACTGAAGCTCTCTTT.